This T cell receptor beta chain is from a study of CD8+ T cells in alopecia areata. Study-wide context: Each day, treated patients took oral tofacitinib twice, at 5 to 10 mg per dose. Treated patients' severity was scored by percentage of affected scalp area.

Overall study results and limits: Normal scalp had lower clonality than lesional scalp, with alopecia totalis/universalis lesions showing this most strongly.

Treatment in this sample: oral pan-JAK inhibitor, 5-10 mg twice daily. The CDR3 is made up of 15 amino acids. V dropped 1 base and J dropped 10 bases, with 15 bases sitting between them. Germline V gene data show CDR1 as SGHRS and CDR2 as YFSETQ. Sequencing relied on a cDNA template that was reverse transcribed from extracted RNA. The method was immunoSEQ multiplex PCR; TCRdb's version includes in-frame clones alone and lacks a portion of them. The profile shows around 190,000 clones, just under 65% of them singletons. As regards this clone: Its antigen remains unknown.

The rearrangement joins TRBV5-1 to TRBJ1-6; D is possibly TRBD1 (6 bases). The sequences come from CD4+ T cells sorted from blood, collected between weeks 49 and 50, from a patient treated with tofacitinib. The clonotype was recovered from a human donor with alopecia areata. The CDR3 nucleotides read TGCGCCAGCAGCTTGCAGCTGGGGGCAGGGTCACCCCTCCACTTT. Its protein product is CASSLQLGAGSPLHF. The whole variable domain, remainder taken from reference TRBV5-1 and TRBJ1-6, is KAGVTQTPRYLIKTRGQQVTLSCSPISGHRSVSWYQQTPGQGLQFLFEYFSETQRNKGNFPGRFSGRQFSNSRSEMNVSTLELGDSALYLCASSLQLGAGSPLHFGNGTRLTVT.